These 10 T cell receptor beta chains were sequenced from one sample in a study of T cell responses to AZD1222 COVID-19 vaccine. Sequencing was performed with immunoSEQ multiplex PCR; in TCRdb, only in-frame clones are kept and a portion is missing. In the table there are 65,000 to 70,000 clones, approximately 85% of which are singletons. Sample: peripheral blood, taken on day 0 of AZD1222 vaccination. These receptors came from an adult in good health.

The CDR3: CATRGSSTDTQYF. CDR3 DNA: TGTGCCACCCGGGGTTCTAGCACAGATACGCAGTATTTT. The chain recombines TRBV24-1 with TRBJ2-3; the D gene is possibly TRBD2 (5 bases). CDR3 length: 13 residues. Between the trimmed V and J ends, which lost 9 bases and 0 bases, there was a span of 9 bases. CDR1 KGHDR and CDR2 SFDVKD come from the germline V gene.

The V call is TRBV10-3, the J call TRBJ2-5; D could derive from TRBD1 or TRBD2 (5 bases each). The germline gives CDR1 ENHRY, CDR2 SYGVKD. The V end lost 0 bases, the J end lost 4 bases, and 18 bases lay between the germline ends. The CDR3 contains 17 residues. CDR3 sequence (DNA): TGTGCCATCAGTGAGTCAAAAACGAGGGGTACAAGAGAGACCCAGTACTTC. This codes for CAISESKTRGTRETQYF.

The chain couples TRBV28 to TRBJ2-7; D may be TRBD2 (5 bases). The CDR3 consists of 11 residues. V was trimmed by 2 bases and J by 8 bases, leaving 7 bases between them. Germline assignment: CDR1 MDHEN and CDR2 SYDVKM. CDR3 sequence reads: CASSLGEKQYF. CDR3 nucleotides: TGTGCCAGCAGTTTAGGGGAGAAGCAGTACTTC.

This clone was seen a single time. The chain uses TRBV30 and TRBJ1-6; the D gene is possibly TRBD1 (6 bases). The V end was cut by 1 base, the J end by 8 bases, with 12 bases between. The CDR3 sequence is 14 residues long. CDR1 GTSNPN and CDR2 SVGIG come from the germline V gene (reference sequence). CDR3 residues: CAWSGRGADSPLHF. CDR3 DNA: TGTGCCTGGAGTGGTAGGGGGGCGGATTCACCCCTCCACTTT.

The chain combines TRBV19 with TRBJ2-2, with a weak D call TRBD1 (5 bases). Germline-derived CDR1 and CDR2 are LNHDA and SQIVND (reference sequence). CDR3 length equals 13 residues. V was clipped by 3 bases and J by 6 bases, with 8 bases between them. The CDR3 coding sequence is TGTGCCAGTAGTATGACAGTCTCCGGGGAGCTGTTTTTT. This gives the protein CASSMTVSGELFF.

For the CDR3, the DNA is TGTGCCAGCAGTTCCCGCGGGGTCCCGGACGAGCAGTACTTC. Translated, it gives CASSSRGVPDEQYF. V usage is TRBV28 and J usage is TRBJ2-7, with a possible D match to TRBD2 (6 bases). CDR1 and CDR2 (germline): MDHEN, SYDVKM. The V gene lost 4 bases and the J gene lost 5 bases, with 15 bases spanning the gap. CDR3 length equals 14 residues.

CDR3 sequence (DNA): TGTGCCAGCAGCTTAAAGCGGCTAGGCGGGCCCCAGCATTTT. Encoded protein: CASSLKRLGGPQHF. The chain employs TRBV7-8 and TRBJ1-5; D unresolved. The V end was cut by 2 bases, the J end by 9 bases, with 14 bases between. CDR1 is SGHVS and CDR2 is FQNEAQ in the germline V gene. The CDR3 contains 14 residues. Using reference TRBV7-8 and TRBJ1-5 for the parts outside the CDR3, the full variable domain is GAGVSQSPRYKVAKRGQDVALRCDPISGHVSLFWYQQALGQGPEFLTYFQNEAQLDKSGLPSDRFFAERPEGSVSTLKIQRTQQEDSAVYLCASSLKRLGGPQHFGDGTRLSIL.

The chain combines TRBV28 with TRBJ2-7, with D perhaps TRBD1 or TRBD2 (5 bases each). The CDR3 spans 19 residues. The V gene's germline CDR1 is MDHEN and CDR2 SYDVKM. V lost 4 bases to trimming and J lost 0 bases, with 25 bases between them. In DNA, the CDR3 is TGTGCCAGCAGTTCCGATGTCATGGGAGACAGCAACAACTCCTACGAGCAGTACTTC. Translation gives CASSSDVMGDSNNSYEQYF.

The chain is built from TRBV11-2 and TRBJ2-7; D remains ambiguous. The CDR3 runs to 16 residues. The V and J ends lost 1 base and 0 bases respectively, with 13 bases between them. The germline gives CDR1 SGHAT, CDR2 FQNNGV. The CDR3 DNA reads as TGTGCCAGCAGCTTAGTTGGGTCTCGGCCCTCCTACGAGCAGTACTTC. Protein sequence: CASSLVGSRPSYEQYF. Full variable domain (outside the CDR3, taken from reference TRBV11-2 and TRBJ2-7): EAGVAQSPRYKIIEKRQSVAFWCNPISGHATLYWYQQILGQGPKLLIQFQNNGVVDDSQLPKDRFSAERLKGVDSTLKIQPAKLEDSAVYLCASSLVGSRPSYEQYFGPGTRLTVT.

In regard to this clone: Compared with germline, one end of the junction differs, possibly owing to a read error. The chain carries TRBV7-7 and TRBJ2-7, with D possibly TRBD2 on 6 matching bases. In germline, CDR1 is SSHAT, CDR2 FNYEAQ (reference sequence). The CDR3 runs 15 residues. The DNA of the CDR3 is TGTGCTAGCAGCTTGGGTACGGGAGACTCCTACGAGCAGTACTTC. Translated: CASSLGTGDSYEQYF.